These 6 T cell receptor beta chains came from one sample sequenced in a study of OX40 agonist ivuxolimab in advanced cancers. Libraries were prepared by immunoSEQ multiplex PCR; TCRdb keeps only in-frame clonotypes and omits some of them. There are 85,000 to 90,000 clones in the sample; more than 80% occur only once, and approximately 0.2% lies in the top ten. Sequencing was performed on CD4+ or CD8+ T cells sorted from blood, taken in a trial of the OX40 agonist ivuxolimab. The origin of the receptors is an adult with an advanced solid tumor such as melanoma, head and neck, liver or kidney cancer.

The J gene is TRBJ1-5, the V gene TRBV7-2; no clear D. This CDR3 is built from 11 residues. Germline V lookup: CDR1 SGHTA, CDR2 FQGNSA. The V end was cut by 5 bases, the J end by 9 bases, with 8 bases between. CDR3 nucleotides: TGTGCCAGCAGCCTTCAAGGGCCCCAGCATTTT. It yields the protein CASSLQGPQHF.

The CDR3 is CASSLESRTGARTEAFF. The DNA of the CDR3 is TGCGCCAGCAGCTTGGAATCCCGGACAGGGGCTAGGACTGAAGCTTTCTTT. The J gene is TRBJ1-1, the V gene TRBV5-1; 9 nucleotides align to TRBD1. Per germline, CDR1 SGHRS and CDR2 YFSETQ. The V gene end was trimmed by 0 bases and the J gene end by 5 bases; junction bases not matched to a gene: 11. The CDR3 totals 17 residues.

This clone was counted once. CDR3 loop: CATSSASGYRYEKLFF. CDR3 sequence (DNA): TGTGCCACCAGCAGCGCCTCAGGGTATCGGTATGAAAAACTGTTTTTT. The chain has TRBV15 and TRBJ1-4; D perhaps matches TRBD1 (5 bases). This CDR3 spans 16 amino acids. The V gene lost 3 bases and the J gene lost 6 bases, with 17 bases spanning the gap. The germline V gene encodes CDR1 LNHNV and CDR2 YYDKDF (reference sequence).

The rearrangement links TRBV5-1 to TRBJ1-4; the D is unclear. Germline V gene data show CDR1 as SGHRS and CDR2 as YFSETQ. V was pared by 0 bases and J by 4 bases, with 7 bases between. The CDR3 sequence is 14 residues long. Here the CDR3 reads CASSLDQYNEKLFF. The CDR3 DNA sequence: TGCGCCAGCAGCTTGGACCAGTATAATGAAAAACTGTTTTTT.

The chain recombines TRBV11-2 with TRBJ2-3; TRBD2 aligns across 12 bases. Germline assignment: CDR1 SGHAT and CDR2 FQNNGV. The length of the CDR3 is 17 residues. The junction had 10 bases not matched to a gene; V was cut back by 5 bases and J by 4 bases. CDR3 bases: TGTGCCAGCAGCCGAGGGGCTAGCGGGGGGGCCGCAGATACGCAGTATTTT. This gives the protein CASSRGASGGAADTQYF.

This rearrangement joins TRBV29-1 to TRBJ2-2; 7 nucleotides align to TRBD1. The CDR3 covers 14 residues. CDR1 and CDR2 (germline): SQVTM, ANQGSEA. J gave up 2 bases and V 7 bases, and 7 bases lay outside the gene matches. CDR3 bases: TGCAGCGCCGTGGGACAGTTAAACACCGGGGAGCTGTTTTTT. It is translated as CSAVGQLNTGELFF.